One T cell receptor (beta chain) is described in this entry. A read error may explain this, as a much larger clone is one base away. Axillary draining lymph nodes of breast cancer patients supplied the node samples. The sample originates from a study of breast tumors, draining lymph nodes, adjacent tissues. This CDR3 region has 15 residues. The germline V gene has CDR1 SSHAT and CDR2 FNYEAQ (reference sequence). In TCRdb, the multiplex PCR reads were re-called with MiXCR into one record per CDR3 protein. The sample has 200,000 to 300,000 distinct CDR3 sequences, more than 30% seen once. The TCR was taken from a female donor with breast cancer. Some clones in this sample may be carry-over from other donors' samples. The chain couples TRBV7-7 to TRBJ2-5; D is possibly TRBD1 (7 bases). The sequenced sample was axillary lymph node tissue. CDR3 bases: TGTGCTAGCAGCTTAGCGGTTCAGGGGGGAGAGACCCAGCACTTC. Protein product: CASSLAVQGGETQHF.